This paragraph reports one T cell receptor beta chain. Its target is not known. With V trimmed by 0 bases and J by 5 bases, 10 bases remained unmatched. Germline CDR1 is SGHRS and CDR2 is YFSETQ. The CDR3 contains 17 residues. Sequencing libraries made from TCR beta cDNA carried unique molecular identifiers. TCRdb called the PCR reads again in MiXCR, with one record for every CDR3 protein. The table includes around 400,000 distinct CDR3 sequences, about 40% detected once. These data come from a study of post-analysis software for immune sequencing data. Findings and caveats of the study: Patients had higher frequencies than controls of a few TRBV segments, including TRBV5-6, TRBV5-1 and TRBV20-1.

J is TRBJ2-2 and V is TRBV5-1, with 7 positions matching TRBD2. This TCR was recovered from a girl aged 2 to 9 with multiple sclerosis. Input material: blood. This CDR3 reads CASSLGSASGVTGELFF. CDR3 bases: TGCGCCAGCAGCTTGGGGTCCGCTAGCGGAGTGACCGGGGAGCTGTTTTTT.